These T cell receptor beta chains were read from a single sample in a study of CD8+ T cells in alopecia areata. Profiled with immunoSEQ multiplex PCR; TCRdb holds only in-frame clones, not every one. The table has 100,000 to 150,000 clones, around two fifths seen once. Sequences were obtained from CD4+ T cells sorted from blood. These receptors all come from a human donor with alopecia areata. Each CDR3 is given with its conserved first and last residue. The order of the fields is clone size, D gene, V gene, J gene, CDR3 protein, CDR3 DNA. D genes are given only for firm matches. Clone size is stated in some rows and not others, as once, few, many or a class when expanded.

NA,TRBD1,TRBV29-1,TRBJ1-1,CSAEQGAGTEAFF,TGCAGCGCTGAACAGGGGGCGGGCACTGAAGCTTTCTTT
NA,NA,TRBV4-2,TRBJ2-1,CASSQRGSSYNEQFF,TGTGCCAGCAGCCAACGGGGGAGTTCCTACAATGAGCAGTTCTTC
few,NA,TRBV7-2,TRBJ1-1,CASSVQRTNTEAFF,TGTGCCAGCAGCGTACAGCGAACAAACACTGAAGCTTTCTTT
few,TRBD1,TRBV7-9,TRBJ2-3,CASSDRRQGRTDTQYF,TGTGCCAGCAGCGACCGGAGACAGGGCAGGACAGATACGCAGTATTTT
NA,NA,TRBV6-5,TRBJ2-5,CASSLSWGAKETQYF,TGTGCCAGCAGCCTTAGTTGGGGGGCAAAAGAGACCCAGTACTTC
NA,TRBD2,TRBV7-2,TRBJ2-7,CASSFPGLAGDEQYF,TGTGCCAGCAGCTTCCCGGGACTAGCGGGAGACGAGCAGTACTTC
NA,NA,TRBV28,TRBJ2-6,CASIHSGANVLTF,TGTGCCAGCATCCACTCTGGGGCCAACGTCCTGACTTTC
NA,NA,TRBV7-2,TRBJ2-5,CASSLGFQETQYF,TGTGCCAGCAGCTTAGGTTTCCAAGAGACCCAGTACTTC
few,TRBD2,TRBV30,TRBJ2-5,CAWSYGLAGLETQYF,TGTGCCTGGAGTTATGGACTAGCGGGATTAGAGACCCAGTACTTC
few,NA,TRBV7-2,TRBJ1-2,CASSSQTNYGYTF,TGTGCCAGCAGCTCACAGACTAACTATGGCTACACCTTC
few,NA,TRBV29-1,TRBJ1-2,CSVAGGEDGYTF,TGCAGCGTTGCAGGCGGCGAGGATGGCTACACCTTC
few,NA,TRBV7-2,TRBJ2-3,CASSFGTLADTQYF,TGTGCCAGCAGCTTTGGGACGCTGGCGGATACGCAGTATTTT
few,TRBD1,TRBV29-1,TRBJ1-5,CSVGDRDQPQHF,TGCAGCGTTGGTGACAGGGATCAGCCCCAGCATTTT
few,NA,TRBV7-2,TRBJ2-5,CASSLSLLPQETQYF,TGTGCCAGCAGCCTCTCCCTATTGCCCCAAGAGACCCAGTACTTC
NA,NA,TRBV29-1,TRBJ2-4,CSVDIWQGGQYF,TGCAGCGTTGACATATGGCAGGGGGGTCAGTACTTC
few,TRBD2,TRBV7-9,TRBJ2-1,CASPGGGRNEQFF,TGTGCCAGCCCGGGCGGGGGGCGAAATGAGCAGTTCTTC
NA,TRBD2,TRBV30,TRBJ2-1,CAWSGLAGKEGSYNEQFF,TGTGCCTGGAGTGGACTAGCGGGAAAAGAGGGCTCCTACAATGAGCAGTTCTTC
NA,NA,TRBV30,TRBJ1-5,CAWSVGINQPQHF,TGTGCCTGGAGTGTAGGGATAAATCAGCCCCAGCATTTT
few,TRBD2,TRBV7-2,TRBJ2-1,CASSLGLAGFEQFF,TGTGCCAGCAGCCTGGGACTAGCGGGATTTGAGCAGTTCTTC
NA,NA,TRBV9,TRBJ2-5,CASSVDVGGRETQYF,TGTGCCAGCAGCGTAGATGTGGGGGGGCGAGAGACCCAGTACTTC
NA,NA,TRBV5-1,TRBJ2-5,CASSLVGSETQYF,TGCGCCAGCAGCTTGGTAGGGAGCGAGACCCAGTACTTC
few,TRBD1,TRBV7-2,TRBJ2-5,CASSLAKTGVETQYF,TGTGCCAGCAGCTTAGCAAAGACAGGGGTGGAGACCCAGTACTTC
few,NA,TRBV6-4,TRBJ2-2,CASRRDWSSGELFF,TGTGCCAGCAGGAGGGACTGGAGTTCCGGGGAGCTGTTTTTT
NA,NA,TRBV6-5,TRBJ2-3,CASRSGGRTDTQYF,TGTGCCAGCAGATCGGGCGGTAGAACAGATACGCAGTATTTT
NA,NA,TRBV5-4,TRBJ2-1,CASSRTGNEQFF,TGTGCCAGCAGCCGCACAGGCAATGAGCAGTTCTTC
few,TRBD1,TRBV28,TRBJ2-1,CASRGQGAVEQFF,TGTGCCAGCAGGGGGCAGGGGGCCGTTGAGCAGTTCTTC
NA,NA,TRBV28,TRBJ1-2,CASRTVNYGYTF,TGTGCCAGCCGGACGGTGAACTATGGCTACACCTTC
NA,TRBD2,TRBV28,TRBJ2-5,CASSPAGSSGRETQYF,TGTGCCAGCAGCCCAGCCGGAAGTAGCGGGAGGGAGACCCAGTACTTC
NA,TRBD1,TRBV28,TRBJ2-7,CASSNRGSVYEQYF,TGTGCCAGCAGTAACAGGGGATCAGTTTACGAGCAGTACTTC